These 20 T cell receptor beta chains were all obtained from the same sample, sequenced in a study of T cells expressing NK-cell markers. Using the 5' RACE reads, TCRdb records one entry per CDR3 protein without DNA. The table lists 300,000 to 450,000 distinct CDR3 sequences. Sequenced input: blood T cells: a sorted CD56 or NKG2C T cell subset, CD4+ or CD8+ T cells, or bulk PBMC T cells (not recorded which). These receptors were taken from a man aged 18 to 69 in good health.

The J gene is TRBJ2-7, the V gene TRBV12-3 or TRBV12-4; TCRdb's D gene call, TRBD1, goes unchecked for lack of DNA. There are 15 residues in the CDR3. CDR3 protein: CASSPGGSRPSEQYF.

The chain couples TRBV29-1 to TRBJ2-3; without DNA, the TCRdb call of TRBD1 cannot be checked. The CDR3 totals 15 residues. Germline lookup yields CDR1 SQVTM and CDR2 ANQGSEA. This CDR3 is CSVDRGPLGPDTQYF.

The chain links TRBV20-1 to TRBJ1-1; TCRdb proposes TRBD1, but this gene call is untestable without DNA. Germline lookup yields CDR1 DFQATT and CDR2 SNEGSKA (reference sequence). This CDR3 contains 15 residues. CDR3 sequence: CSARMPGDRGTEAFF.

The chain has TRBV30 and TRBJ1-6. Germline V gene sequence: CDR1 GTSNPN, CDR2 SVGIG (reference sequence). The CDR3 extends over 13 amino acids. The CDR3 protein is CAWTESYNSPLHF.

The chain is built from TRBV20-1 and TRBJ2-5; checking the TCRdb D call of TRBD2 is not possible without DNA. Germline CDR1 and CDR2: DFQATT and SNEGSKA (reference sequence). The CDR3 consists of 16 residues. The CDR3 protein is CSAPPTPGLASETQYF.

The chain couples TRBV12-3 or TRBV12-4 to TRBJ1-2. The length of the CDR3 is 13 residues. CDR3 in amino acids: CASTPRLTYGYTF.

The genes are TRBV18 and TRBJ1-2. Germline CDR1 is KGHSH and CDR2 is LQKENI. This CDR3 has 13 amino acids. CDR3 in amino acids: CASSPHPNLGYTF.

This rearrangement joins TRBV20-1 to TRBJ2-5; TCRdb's D call of TRBD1 is untestable without DNA. Germline V lookup: CDR1 DFQATT, CDR2 SNEGSKA (reference sequence). The CDR3 is 15 amino acids. The CDR3 loop reads CSATNRGEGFETQYF.

The genes are TRBV12-3 or TRBV12-4 and TRBJ2-2; TCRdb picks TRBD2, but there is no DNA to check that call. The CDR3 extends over 16 amino acids. CDR3 region: CASGPGRPLDTGELFF.

The rearrangement joins TRBV28 to TRBJ2-7. The CDR3 contains 14 residues. Germline assignment: CDR1 MDHEN and CDR2 SYDVKM. The CDR3 here is CASTDSGISYEQYF. Complete variable domain (other parts from reference TRBV28 and TRBJ2-7): DVKVTQSSRYLVKRTGEKVFLECVQDMDHENMFWYRQDPGLGLRLIYFSYDVKMKEKGDIPEGYSVSREKKERFSLILESASTNQTSMYLCASTDSGISYEQYFGPGTRLTVT.

The chain combines TRBV21-1 with TRBJ2-5. TRBV21-1 is deemed a pseudogene. The CDR3 is 14 amino acids. CDR3 sequence: CASSTRRLQETQYF.

V is TRBV12-3 or TRBV12-4 and J is TRBJ2-2; the TRBD2 assignment by TCRdb is unverifiable without DNA. CDR3 length equals 18 residues. The CDR3 reads CASSLYLAGGAGTGELFF.

This rearrangement joins TRBV28 to TRBJ2-5; without DNA, the TCRdb call of TRBD2 cannot be checked. This CDR3 spans 15 amino acids. Per germline, CDR1 MDHEN and CDR2 SYDVKM. The CDR3 sequence: CAIPPPGLVSETQYF.

The chain combines TRBV3-1 with TRBJ1-5; the D gene TCRdb calls, TRBD1, cannot be checked with no DNA. The germline CDR1 and CDR2 sequences are LGHDT and YNNKEL (reference sequence). This CDR3 spans 16 amino acids. The CDR3 is CASSQDPGGFNQPQHF.

V is TRBV3-1 and J is TRBJ2-1; TCRdb gives TRBD1 as the D gene, but with no DNA this cannot be confirmed. The CDR3 loop spans 15 amino acids. Germline V CDR1 and CDR2: LGHDT, YNNKEL (reference sequence). The CDR3: CASSRLTGTFHEQFF.

The V call is TRBV2, the J call TRBJ1-3; TCRdb picks TRBD1, but there is no DNA to check that call. The CDR3 has 14 amino acids. From germline, CDR1 is SNHLY and CDR2 FYNNEI. This chain's CDR3 is CASKRTGWSNTIYF. The whole variable domain, remainder taken from reference TRBV2 and TRBJ1-3, is EPEVTQTPSHQVTQMGQEVILRCVPISNHLYFYWYRQILGQKVEFLVSFYNNEISEKSEIFDDQFSVERPDGSNFTLKIRSTKLEDSAMYFCASKRTGWSNTIYFGEGSWLTVV.

The genes are TRBV6-5 and TRBJ1-2; lacking DNA, the TRBD1 call made by TCRdb goes unchecked. Per germline, CDR1 MNHEY and CDR2 SVGAGI. The CDR3 runs 14 residues. The CDR3 loop is CASSWRDRVHGYTF.

The rearrangement uses TRBV5-1 and TRBJ2-7. Germline V gene lookup returns CDR1 SGHRS and CDR2 YFSETQ. This CDR3 region has 11 residues. CDR3 in amino acids: CASSLGLGQYF.

V and J are TRBV4-2 and TRBJ2-1; TCRdb's assignment of TRBD2 cannot be checked, as there is no DNA. Germline V gives CDR1 LGHNA, CDR2 YNFKEQ. CDR3 length equals 18 residues. The CDR3 spells CASSQALPSGGALGEQFF.

Here the CDR3 reads CASSPVDWINYGYTF. The V call is TRBV18, the J call TRBJ1-2. CDR1 KGHSH and CDR2 LQKENI come from the germline V gene. The length of the CDR3 is 15 residues.